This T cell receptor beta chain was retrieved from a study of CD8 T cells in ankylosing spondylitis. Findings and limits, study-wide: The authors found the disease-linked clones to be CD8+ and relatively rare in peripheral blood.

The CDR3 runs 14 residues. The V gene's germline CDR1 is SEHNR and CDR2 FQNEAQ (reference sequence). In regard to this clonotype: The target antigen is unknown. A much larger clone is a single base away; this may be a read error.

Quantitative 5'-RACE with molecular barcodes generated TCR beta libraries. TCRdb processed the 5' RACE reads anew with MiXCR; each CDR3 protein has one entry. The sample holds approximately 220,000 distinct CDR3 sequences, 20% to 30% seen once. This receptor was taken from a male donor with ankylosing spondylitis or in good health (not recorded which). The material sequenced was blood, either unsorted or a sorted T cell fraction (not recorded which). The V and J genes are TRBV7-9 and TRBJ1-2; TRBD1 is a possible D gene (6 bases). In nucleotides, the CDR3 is TGTGCCAGCAGCTTATTGGGGGCAGGAGTTGGCCACACCTTC. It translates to CASSLLGAGVGHTF.